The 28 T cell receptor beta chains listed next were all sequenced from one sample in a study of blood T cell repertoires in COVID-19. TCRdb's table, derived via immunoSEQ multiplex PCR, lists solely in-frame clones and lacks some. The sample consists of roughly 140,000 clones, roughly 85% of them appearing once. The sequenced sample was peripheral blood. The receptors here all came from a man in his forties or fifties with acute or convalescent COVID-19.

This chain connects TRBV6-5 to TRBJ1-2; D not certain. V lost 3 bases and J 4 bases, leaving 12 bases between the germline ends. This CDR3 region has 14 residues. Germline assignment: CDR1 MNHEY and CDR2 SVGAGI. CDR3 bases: TGTGCCAGCAGTTATTACCCGACTCTCTATGGCTACACCTTC. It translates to CASSYYPTLYGYTF.

The CDR3 nucleotides are TGTGCCAGCAGCGTAGGAGACAGGGGATTAGAGACCCAGTACTTC. As protein: CASSVGDRGLETQYF. The V gene is TRBV9, the J gene TRBJ2-5; 8 bases map to TRBD1. There are 15 residues in the CDR3. After removal of 0 bases from V and 4 bases from J, the junction contained 5 bases not matched to a gene. Germline V gene lookup returns CDR1 SGDLS and CDR2 YYNGEE.

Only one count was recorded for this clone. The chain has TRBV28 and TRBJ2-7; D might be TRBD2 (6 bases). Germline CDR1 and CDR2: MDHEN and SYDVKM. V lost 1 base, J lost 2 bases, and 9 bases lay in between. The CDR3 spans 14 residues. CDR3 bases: TGTGCCAGCAGTTTATACGGACTAACCTACGAGCAGTACTTC. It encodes CASSLYGLTYEQYF.

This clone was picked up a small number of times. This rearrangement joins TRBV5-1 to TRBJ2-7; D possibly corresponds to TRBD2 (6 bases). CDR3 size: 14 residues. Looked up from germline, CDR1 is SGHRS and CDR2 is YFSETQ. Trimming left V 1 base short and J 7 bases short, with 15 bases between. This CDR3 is CASSLYAGLGEQYF. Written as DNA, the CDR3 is TGCGCCAGCAGCTTGTACGCGGGACTGGGGGAGCAGTACTTC.

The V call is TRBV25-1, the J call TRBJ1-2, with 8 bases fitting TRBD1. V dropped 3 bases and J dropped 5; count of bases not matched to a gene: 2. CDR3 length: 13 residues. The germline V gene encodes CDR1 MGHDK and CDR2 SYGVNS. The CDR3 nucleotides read TGTGCCAGCAGTGAGGACAGGGCGTATGGCTACACCTTC. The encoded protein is CASSEDRAYGYTF.

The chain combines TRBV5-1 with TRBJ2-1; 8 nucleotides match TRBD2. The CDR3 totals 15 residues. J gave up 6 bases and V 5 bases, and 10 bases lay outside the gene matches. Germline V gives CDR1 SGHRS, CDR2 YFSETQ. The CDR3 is CASSRGGTEGNEQFF. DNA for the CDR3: TGCGCCAGCAGTCGGGGGGGAACGGAAGGCAATGAGCAGTTCTTC.

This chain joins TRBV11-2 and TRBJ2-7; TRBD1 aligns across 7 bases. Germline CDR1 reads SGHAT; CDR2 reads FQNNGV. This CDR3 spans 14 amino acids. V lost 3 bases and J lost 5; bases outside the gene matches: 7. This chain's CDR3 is CASSFRQGGDEQYF. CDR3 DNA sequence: TGTGCCAGCAGCTTTAGACAGGGCGGCGACGAGCAGTACTTC.

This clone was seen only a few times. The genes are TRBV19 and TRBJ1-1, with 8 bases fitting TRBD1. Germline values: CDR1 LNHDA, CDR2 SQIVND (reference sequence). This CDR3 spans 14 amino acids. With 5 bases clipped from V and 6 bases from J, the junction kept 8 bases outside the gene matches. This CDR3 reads CASSPGQGWPEAFF. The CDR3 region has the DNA TGTGCCAGTAGTCCAGGACAGGGATGGCCTGAAGCTTTCTTT.

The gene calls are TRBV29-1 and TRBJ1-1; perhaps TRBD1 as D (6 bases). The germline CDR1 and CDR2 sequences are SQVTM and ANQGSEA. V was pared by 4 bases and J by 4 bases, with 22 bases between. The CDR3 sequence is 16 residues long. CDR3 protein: CSVGLRFSLTGTEAFF. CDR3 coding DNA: TGCAGCGTTGGGCTCCGCTTTTCTTTGACAGGCACTGAAGCTTTCTTT.

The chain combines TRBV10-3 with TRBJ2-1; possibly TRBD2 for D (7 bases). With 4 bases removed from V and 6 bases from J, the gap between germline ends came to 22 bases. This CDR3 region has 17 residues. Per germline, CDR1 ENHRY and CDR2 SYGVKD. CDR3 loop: CAISAEDGRGGVNEQFF. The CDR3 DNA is TGTGCCATCAGTGCCGAGGATGGGAGAGGGGGGGTCAATGAGCAGTTCTTC.

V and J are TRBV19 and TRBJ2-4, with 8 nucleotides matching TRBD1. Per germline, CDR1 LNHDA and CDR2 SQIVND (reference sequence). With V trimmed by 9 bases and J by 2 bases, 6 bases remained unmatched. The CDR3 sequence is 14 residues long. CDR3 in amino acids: CASATGGTKNIQYF. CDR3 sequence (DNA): TGTGCCAGCGCAACAGGGGGGACCAAAAACATTCAGTACTTC.

The CDR3 region has the DNA TGTGCCAGCGGGCGGGAGAGAGAAAAACTGTTTTTT. Its translation: CASGREREKLFF. This chain joins TRBV2 and TRBJ1-4; D uncertain. In germline, CDR1 is SNHLY, CDR2 FYNNEI. The V end lost 8 bases, the J end lost 8 bases, and 12 bases lay between the germline ends. The CDR3 is made up of 12 amino acids. The full variable domain, completed using reference TRBV2 and TRBJ1-4, is EPEVTQTPSHQVTQMGQEVILRCVPISNHLYFYWYRQILGQKVEFLVSFYNNEISEKSEIFDDQFSVERPDGSNFTLKIRSTKLEDSAMYFCASGREREKLFFGSGTQLSVL.

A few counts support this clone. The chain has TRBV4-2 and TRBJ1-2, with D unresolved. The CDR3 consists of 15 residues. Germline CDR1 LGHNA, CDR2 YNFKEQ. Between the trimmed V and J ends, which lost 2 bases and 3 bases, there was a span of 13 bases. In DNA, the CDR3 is TGTGCCAGCAGCCAACCGACATCCCCCCACTATGGCTACACCTTC. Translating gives CASSQPTSPHYGYTF.

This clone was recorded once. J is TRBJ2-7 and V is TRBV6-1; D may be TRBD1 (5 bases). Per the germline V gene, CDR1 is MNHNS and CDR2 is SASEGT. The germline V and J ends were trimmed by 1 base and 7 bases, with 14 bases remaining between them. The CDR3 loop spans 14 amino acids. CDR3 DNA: TGTGCCAGCAGTGAAGGGGCAGGGTCTGGTGAGCAGTACTTC. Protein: CASSEGAGSGEQYF.

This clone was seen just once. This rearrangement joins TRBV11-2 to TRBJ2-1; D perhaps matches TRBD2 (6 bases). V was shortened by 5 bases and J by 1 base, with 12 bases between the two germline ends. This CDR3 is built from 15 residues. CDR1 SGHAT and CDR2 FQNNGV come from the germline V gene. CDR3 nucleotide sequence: TGTGCCAGCAGCCCGCGGGGAGGATCCTACAATGAGCAGTTCTTC. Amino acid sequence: CASSPRGGSYNEQFF. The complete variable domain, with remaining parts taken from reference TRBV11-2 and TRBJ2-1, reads EAGVAQSPRYKIIEKRQSVAFWCNPISGHATLYWYQQILGQGPKLLIQFQNNGVVDDSQLPKDRFSAERLKGVDSTLKIQPAKLEDSAVYLCASSPRGGSYNEQFFGPGTRLTVL.

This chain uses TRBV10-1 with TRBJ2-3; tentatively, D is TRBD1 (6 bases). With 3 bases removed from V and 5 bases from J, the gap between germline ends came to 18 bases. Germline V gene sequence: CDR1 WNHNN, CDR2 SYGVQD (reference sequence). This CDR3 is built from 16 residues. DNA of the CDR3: TGCGCCAGCAGTGAACTCAGGGGCGCCGAGGTAGATACGCAGTATTTT. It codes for CASSELRGAEVDTQYF.

The CDR3 DNA follows: TGTGCCAGCAACCCGGGACAGGGGGCCGATTGGGGGAATTCACCCCTCCACTTT. It is translated as CASNPGQGADWGNSPLHF. The chain combines TRBV7-2 with TRBJ1-6; 12 positions agree with TRBD1. CDR3 length: 18 amino acids. V gave up 7 bases and J gave up 7 bases; unmatched junction bases: 14. CDR1 and CDR2 from the germline V gene are SGHTA and FQGNSA.

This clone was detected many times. The CDR3 reads CASSRDNRETQYF. CDR3 nucleotides: TGTGCCAGCAGTCGGGACAACAGGGAGACCCAGTACTTC. The chain is built from TRBV6-5 and TRBJ2-5; maybe TRBD1 (6 bases). This CDR3 has 13 amino acids. Germline CDR1 is MNHEY and CDR2 is SVGAGI. Deletions cut 5 bases from V and 5 bases from J, with 12 bases between.

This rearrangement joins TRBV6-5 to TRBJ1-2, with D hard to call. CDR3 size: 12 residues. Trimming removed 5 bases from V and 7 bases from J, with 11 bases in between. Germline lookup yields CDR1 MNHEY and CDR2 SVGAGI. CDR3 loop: CASSPTASGYTF. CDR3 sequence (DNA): TGTGCCAGCAGTCCAACTGCAAGTGGCTACACCTTC.

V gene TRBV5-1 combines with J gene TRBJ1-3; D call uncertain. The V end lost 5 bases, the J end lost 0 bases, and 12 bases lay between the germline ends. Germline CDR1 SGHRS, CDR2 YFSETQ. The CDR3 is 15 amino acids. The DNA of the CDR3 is TGCGCCAGCAGTCCGGGGAGGAGCTCTGGAAACACCATATATTTT. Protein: CASSPGRSSGNTIYF. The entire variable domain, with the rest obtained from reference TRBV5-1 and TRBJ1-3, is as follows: KAGVTQTPRYLIKTRGQQVTLSCSPISGHRSVSWYQQTPGQGLQFLFEYFSETQRNKGNFPGRFSGRQFSNSRSEMNVSTLELGDSALYLCASSPGRSSGNTIYFGEGSWLTVV.

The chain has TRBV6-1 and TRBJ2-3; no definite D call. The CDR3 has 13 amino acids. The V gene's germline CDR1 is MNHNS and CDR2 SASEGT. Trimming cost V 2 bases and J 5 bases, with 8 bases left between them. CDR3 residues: CASSEITEDTQYF. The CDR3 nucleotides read TGTGCCAGCAGTGAAATCACAGAAGATACGCAGTATTTT.

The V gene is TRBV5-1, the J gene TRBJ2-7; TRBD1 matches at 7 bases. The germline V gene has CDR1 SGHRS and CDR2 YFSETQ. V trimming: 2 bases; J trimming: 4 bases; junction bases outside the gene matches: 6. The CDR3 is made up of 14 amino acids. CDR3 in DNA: TGCGCCAGCAGCTTAACAGGGGATAGGTACGAGCAGTACTTC. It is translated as CASSLTGDRYEQYF.

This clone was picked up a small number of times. The DNA for the CDR3 is TGTGCCAGCCGGAACAGGAGCTATGGCTACACCTTC. Protein: CASRNRSYGYTF. The chain couples TRBV5-8 to TRBJ1-2; tentative D call: TRBD1 (5 bases). Trimming removed 7 bases from V and 4 bases from J, with 11 bases in between. The CDR3 runs 12 residues. Germline lookup yields CDR1 SGHTS and CDR2 YDEGEE.

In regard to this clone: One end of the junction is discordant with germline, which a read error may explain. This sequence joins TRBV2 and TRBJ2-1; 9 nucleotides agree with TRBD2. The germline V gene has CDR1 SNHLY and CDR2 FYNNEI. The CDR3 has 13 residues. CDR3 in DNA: TGTGCCAGCAGTGCGCGTAGCGGGAGTGAAATTATCTTC. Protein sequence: CASSARSGSEIIF.

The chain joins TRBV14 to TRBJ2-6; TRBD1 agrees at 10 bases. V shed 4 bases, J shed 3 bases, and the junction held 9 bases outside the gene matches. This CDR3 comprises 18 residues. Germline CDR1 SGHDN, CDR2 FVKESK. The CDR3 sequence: CASSPQTGGVFGANVLTF. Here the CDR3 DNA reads TGTGCCAGCAGCCCCCAGACAGGGGGCGTTTTTGGGGCCAACGTCCTGACTTTC. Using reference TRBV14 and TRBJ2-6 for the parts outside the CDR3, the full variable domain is EAGVTQFPSHSVIEKGQTVTLRCDPISGHDNLYWYRRVMGKEIKFLLHFVKESKQDESGMPNNRFLAERTGGTYSTLKVQPAELEDSGVYFCASSPQTGGVFGANVLTFGAGSRLTVL.

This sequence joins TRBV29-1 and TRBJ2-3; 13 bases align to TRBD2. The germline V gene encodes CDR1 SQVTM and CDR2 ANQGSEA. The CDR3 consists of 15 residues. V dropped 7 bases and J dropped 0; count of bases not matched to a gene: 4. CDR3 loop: CSAATSGGSTDTQYF. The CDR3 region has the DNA TGCAGCGCTGCGACTAGCGGGGGGAGCACAGATACGCAGTATTTT.

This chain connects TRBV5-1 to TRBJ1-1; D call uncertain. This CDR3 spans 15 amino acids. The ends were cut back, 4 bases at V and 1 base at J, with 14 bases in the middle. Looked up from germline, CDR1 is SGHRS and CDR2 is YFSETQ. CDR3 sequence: CASSPEAFWNTEAFF. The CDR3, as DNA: TGCGCCAGCAGCCCAGAGGCGTTTTGGAACACTGAAGCTTTCTTT.

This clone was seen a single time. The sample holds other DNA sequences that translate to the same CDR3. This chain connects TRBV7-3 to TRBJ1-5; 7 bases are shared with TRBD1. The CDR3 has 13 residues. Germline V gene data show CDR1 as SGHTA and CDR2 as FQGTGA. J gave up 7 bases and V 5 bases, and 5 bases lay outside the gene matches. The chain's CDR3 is CASSPQGGQPQHF. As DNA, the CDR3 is TGTGCCAGCAGCCCCCAGGGGGGACAGCCCCAGCATTTT.